The 16 T cell receptor beta chains in this list originate from one sample, sequenced in a study of cytomegalovirus exposure and HLA in healthy donors. TCRdb's copy holds only in-frame clones and misses some; the assay was immunoSEQ multiplex PCR. The sample includes approximately 150,000 clones, almost 85% of them seen just once. Sequenced input: PBMCs. The receptors originated from a man aged 25 to 40 in good health and CMV-seropositive.

This rearrangement joins TRBV28 to TRBJ1-4, with a weak D call TRBD1 (6 bases). Trimming shortened V by 6 bases and J by 4 bases, and 15 bases separated the two germline ends. This CDR3 comprises 15 residues. Germline V gene lookup returns CDR1 MDHEN and CDR2 SYDVKM. Here the CDR3 reads CASRTAKGVNEKLFF. The CDR3 DNA follows: TGTGCCAGCAGGACAGCCAAGGGGGTTAATGAAAAACTGTTTTTT.

A word on this clone: A much larger clonotype is one base distant, so this may be a read error. The chain carries TRBV5-4 and TRBJ2-7; 14 nucleotides line up with TRBD2. In germline, CDR1 is SGHNT, CDR2 YYREEE (reference sequence). V trimming: 4 bases; J trimming: 4 bases; junction bases outside the gene matches: 4. The CDR3 is 15 amino acids. The CDR3 nucleotides are TGTGCCAGCAGCCGAGGGACTAGCGGGAGTTACGAGCAGTACTTC. It translates to CASSRGTSGSYEQYF. Complete variable domain (other parts from reference TRBV5-4 and TRBJ2-7): ETGVTQSPTHLIKTRGQQVTLRCSSQSGHNTVSWYQQALGQGPQFIFQYYREEENGRGNFPPRFSGLQFPNYSSELNVNALELDDSALYLCASSRGTSGSYEQYFGPGTRLTVT.

The V gene is TRBV10-2, the J gene TRBJ2-7; D perhaps matches TRBD2 (5 bases). CDR1 is WSHSY and CDR2 is SAAADI in the germline V gene. Trimming stripped 6 bases from V and 0 bases from J, with 21 bases between. This CDR3 has 17 residues. The CDR3 DNA follows: TGCGCCAGCAGCCCCCTCCCCGTAGGTAGCGCCTCCTACGAGCAGTACTTC. Translated, it gives CASSPLPVGSASYEQYF.

The chain has TRBV11-2 and TRBJ1-2; D is uncertain. Germline CDR1 and CDR2: SGHAT and FQNNGV. V was clipped by 2 bases and J by 3 bases, with 19 bases between them. The CDR3 length is 17 residues. The CDR3, as DNA: TGTGCCAGCAGCTTAAGTTCTCTCCGAAGCTACGACTATGGCTACACCTTC. Translation gives CASSLSSLRSYDYGYTF.

This sequence joins TRBV7-6 and TRBJ1-1; D gene uncertain. The CDR3 contains 11 residues. Trimming pared 5 bases from V and 2 bases from J, leaving 3 bases between. The germline V gene encodes CDR1 SGHVS and CDR2 FNYEAQ. The DNA for the CDR3 is TGTGCCAGCAGCCTAAACACTGAAGCTTTCTTT. It is translated as CASSLNTEAFF. The complete variable domain, with remaining parts taken from reference TRBV7-6 and TRBJ1-1, reads GAGVSQSPRYKVTKRGQDVALRCDPISGHVSLYWYRQALGQGPEFLTYFNYEAQQDKSGLPNDRFSAERPEGSISTLTIQRTEQRDSAMYRCASSLNTEAFFGQGTRLTVV.

J is TRBJ2-7 and V is TRBV6-5; TRBD2 agrees at 8 bases. The CDR3 length is 14 residues. V was pared by 7 bases and J by 2 bases, with 7 bases of the junction left unmatched. CDR1 is MNHEY and CDR2 is SVGAGI in the germline V gene. The CDR3 sequence: CASMGLDLAYEQYF. In nucleotides, the CDR3 is TGTGCCAGCATGGGACTAGACTTAGCCTACGAGCAGTACTTC.

The rearrangement joins TRBV7-9 to TRBJ2-5; D unresolved. V lost 5 bases and J lost 4, with 8 bases in between. Germline V gene sequence: CDR1 SEHNR, CDR2 FQNEAQ (reference sequence). The CDR3 is 12 residues long. Here the CDR3 reads CASSPPGETQYF. The CDR3 nucleotides read TGTGCCAGCAGCCCACCCGGAGAGACCCAGTACTTC.

CDR3 protein: CASSDPQGGQYF. The DNA for the CDR3 is TGTGCCAGCAGTGATCCCCAGGGCGGCCAGTACTTC. The genes are TRBV25-1 and TRBJ2-7, with a weak D call TRBD1 (5 bases). The CDR3 length is 12 residues. V was pared by 3 bases and J by 10 bases, with 13 bases between. From germline, CDR1 is MGHDK and CDR2 SYGVNS.

The V call is TRBV5-6, the J call TRBJ2-2; a weak D match, TRBD2 (5 bases). Trimming pared 0 bases from V and 1 base from J, leaving 7 bases between. The germline CDR1 and CDR2 sequences are SGHDT and YYEEEE. The CDR3 sequence is 15 residues long. The DNA of the CDR3 is TGTGCCAGCAGCTTGGCACTAGAGAACACCGGGGAGCTGTTTTTT. Translating gives CASSLALENTGELFF.

This chain uses TRBV19 with TRBJ2-7, with 7 bases fitting TRBD1. Germline-derived CDR1 and CDR2 are LNHDA and SQIVND (reference sequence). This CDR3 region has 14 residues. Germline trimming cut 5 bases from V and 1 base from J; bases unmatched to any gene: 5. The CDR3 sequence is CASSLRQGSYEQYF. The DNA for the CDR3 is TGTGCCAGTAGTTTGCGACAGGGTTCCTACGAGCAGTACTTC.

The chain is built from TRBV7-9 and TRBJ2-2, with 7 bases fitting TRBD1. The CDR3 covers 17 residues. Germline V lookup: CDR1 SEHNR, CDR2 FQNEAQ (reference sequence). CDR3 sequence reads: CGPSSTGTAPRDGELFF. CDR3 bases: TGTGGGCCCTCTTCGACCGGGACAGCCCCGAGAGATGGGGAGCTGTTTTTT.

The rearrangement links TRBV25-1 to TRBJ2-7, with 7 bases lining up with TRBD1. CDR1 is MGHDK, CDR2 SYGVNS, per germline. This CDR3 spans 14 amino acids. The trim removed 3 bases at V and 2 bases at J, leaving 4 bases unmatched. CDR3 loop: CASSDGTVAYEQYF. CDR3 nucleotide sequence: TGTGCCAGCAGTGACGGGACAGTCGCCTACGAGCAGTACTTC.

The chain uses TRBV19 and TRBJ2-2, with 7 bases that match TRBD1. Germline V lookup: CDR1 LNHDA, CDR2 SQIVND (reference sequence). V dropped 7 bases and J dropped 2; count of bases not matched to a gene: 7. CDR3 length: 15 amino acids. The CDR3 protein is CASNPGQTNTGELFF. The CDR3 DNA follows: TGTGCCAGTAACCCGGGACAGACTAACACCGGGGAGCTGTTTTTT.

The rearrangement joins TRBV5-1 to TRBJ2-7; D remains ambiguous. V shed 0 bases and J shed 6 bases, with 10 bases lying between them. This CDR3 has 13 residues. Germline assignment: CDR1 SGHRS and CDR2 YFSETQ. The CDR3 DNA is TGCGCCAGCAGCTTGGTAGTCTCCCGCGAGCAGTACTTC. Translating it yields CASSLVVSREQYF.

The J gene is TRBJ2-2, the V gene TRBV18, with 8 nucleotides matching TRBD2. With V trimmed by 6 bases and J by 6 bases, 6 bases remained unmatched. The germline V gene encodes CDR1 KGHSH and CDR2 LQKENI. The CDR3 is 14 residues long. CDR3 coding DNA: TGTGCCAGCTCCGGGACTAGTGGTGCCGGGGAGCTGTTTTTT. It encodes CASSGTSGAGELFF.

The chain employs TRBV30 and TRBJ2-1, with D perhaps matching TRBD1 (5 bases). The CDR3 runs 12 residues. Deletions cut 2 bases from V and 4 bases from J, with 6 bases between. Germline V CDR1 and CDR2: GTSNPN, SVGIG (reference sequence). The CDR3 DNA sequence: TGTGCCTGGAGTCCAGGGTACAATGAGCAGTTCTTC. This translates into CAWSPGYNEQFF.